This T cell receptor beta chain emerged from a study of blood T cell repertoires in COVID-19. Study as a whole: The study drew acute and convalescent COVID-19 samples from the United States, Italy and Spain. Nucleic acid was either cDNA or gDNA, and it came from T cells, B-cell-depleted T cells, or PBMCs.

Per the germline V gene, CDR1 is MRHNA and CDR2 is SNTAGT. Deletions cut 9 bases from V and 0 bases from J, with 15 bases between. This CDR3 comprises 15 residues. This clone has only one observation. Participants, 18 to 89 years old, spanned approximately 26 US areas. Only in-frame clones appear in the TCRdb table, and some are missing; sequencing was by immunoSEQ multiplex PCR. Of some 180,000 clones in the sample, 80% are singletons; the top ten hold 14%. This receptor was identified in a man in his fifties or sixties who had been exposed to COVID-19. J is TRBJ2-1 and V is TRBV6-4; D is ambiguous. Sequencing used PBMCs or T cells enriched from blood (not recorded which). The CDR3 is CASNCQFYSYNEQFF. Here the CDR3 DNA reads TGTGCCAGTAATTGCCAGTTTTACTCCTACAATGAGCAGTTCTTC.